This TCR beta chain was captured in a study of T cells in Graves' hyperthyroidism and ophthalmopathy. No ophthalmopathy progression within 18 months constituted stable Graves' hyperthyroidism. These patients, aged 18 to 65, had recently diagnosed hyperthyroidism lasting under 2 months. Clinical symptoms, serum thyroxine and TRAb, thyroid ultrasound and orbital computed tomography together formed the diagnostic basis. The authors took PBMCs from over 8.5 ml fresh peripheral blood. The CDR3 extends over 15 amino acids. The ends were cut back, 6 bases at V and 0 bases at J, with 12 bases in the middle. Germline CDR1 reads MNHEY; CDR2 reads SVGEGT. TCR beta CDR3 regions were amplified from RNA. The study used the HTBI primer set for a first-round RT-PCR of the TCR CDR3. TCRdb redid the calling of the multiplex PCR reads with MiXCR, one entry per CDR3 protein. The sample carries 350,000 to 400,000 distinct CDR3 sequences, more than 13% recorded once.

The sample was blood. This sequence originates from a woman in her 30s with Graves' hyperthyroidism. This sequence joins TRBV6-2 or TRBV6-3 and TRBJ2-4; D could derive from TRBD1 or TRBD2 (5 bases each). The CDR3 is CASSLDGAAKNIQYF. As DNA, the CDR3 is TGTGCCAGCAGCCTGGACGGGGCAGCCAAAAACATTCAGTACTTC.